The T cell receptor (beta chain) under discussion was sequenced for a study of T cell responses to AZD1222 COVID-19 vaccine. General study findings and limits: Among spike-specific TCRs, nearly half reportedly target unmutated variant regions. Researchers report vaccine-associated CD4 TCRs spanning spike, with dominance at 160-218 and 743-854. The donor group comprised mostly white British people and more females; the analysis possibly underestimated clonal diversity.

Libraries were prepared by immunoSEQ multiplex PCR; TCRdb keeps only in-frame clonotypes and omits some of them. The sample includes tens of thousands of clones, approximately 90% of them seen just once. The CDR3 runs 13 residues. Germline V gene lookup returns CDR1 SQVTM and CDR2 ANQGSEA. After removal of 6 bases from V and 12 bases from J, the junction contained 16 bases not matched to a gene. With regard to this clone: What it binds is unknown.

The rearrangement joins TRBV29-1 to TRBJ2-7; 8 nucleotides line up with TRBD1. The sequence derives from an adult who received the AZD1222 COVID-19 vaccine. The input for sequencing was peripheral blood, taken 28 days after the second AZD1222 dose. Written as DNA, the CDR3 is TGCAGCGTAGGGACAGGATTAGAGAGTTTTTTGTACTTC. It codes for CSVGTGLESFLYF.